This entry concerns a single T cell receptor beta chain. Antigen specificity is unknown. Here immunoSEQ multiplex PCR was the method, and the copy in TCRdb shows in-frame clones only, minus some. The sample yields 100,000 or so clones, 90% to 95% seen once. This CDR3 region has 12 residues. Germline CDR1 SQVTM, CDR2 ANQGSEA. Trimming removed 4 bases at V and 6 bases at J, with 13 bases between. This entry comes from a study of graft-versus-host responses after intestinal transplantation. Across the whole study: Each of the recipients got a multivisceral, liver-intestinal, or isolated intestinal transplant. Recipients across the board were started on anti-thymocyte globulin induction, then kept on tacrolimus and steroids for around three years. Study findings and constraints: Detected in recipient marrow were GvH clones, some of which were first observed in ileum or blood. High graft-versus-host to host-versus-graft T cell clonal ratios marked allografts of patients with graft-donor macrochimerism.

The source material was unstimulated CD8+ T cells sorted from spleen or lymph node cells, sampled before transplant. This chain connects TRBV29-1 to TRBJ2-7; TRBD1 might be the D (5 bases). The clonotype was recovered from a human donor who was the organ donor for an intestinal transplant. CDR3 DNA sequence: TGCAGCGTTGGTCCAGGGATGGGCGAGCAGTACTTC. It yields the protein CSVGPGMGEQYF.